This T cell receptor (beta chain) stems from a study of T cells in narcolepsy. Study overall: Donors had narcolepsy type 1 or type 2, or were healthy controls. Study-level results: Some memory CD4+ repertoires had no autoreactive clone sequences. Blood of same and different patients, but not healthy controls, reportedly held recurring autoreactive clonotypes. Autoreactive HCRT-specific and TRIB2-specific clonotypes were marked in same-patient CSF-versus-blood CD4+ comparisons.

This clone was recorded only once. Its specificity is unknown. The table came from immunoSEQ multiplex PCR; TCRdb's copy has only in-frame clones and leaves some out. The table lists around 15,000 clones, 85% of them singletons. The CDR3 sequence is 11 residues long. Germline CDR1 reads SQVTM; CDR2 reads ANQGSEA. Trimming stripped 5 bases from V and 12 bases from J, with 16 bases between. This receptor was identified in a human donor in good health. Sequenced sample: memory (CD45RA-) CD4+ T cells from blood. The V and J genes are TRBV29-1 and TRBJ1-1; no firm D call. The CDR3 coding sequence is TGCAGCGTTTTCAGTGGTGACGGGACTTTCTTT. It codes for CSVFSGDGTFF.